These 10 T cell receptor beta chains were all obtained from the same sample, sequenced in a study of blood T cell repertoires in COVID-19. The table came from immunoSEQ multiplex PCR; TCRdb's copy has only in-frame clones and leaves some out. The sample includes 90,000 to 120,000 clones, more than 70% of them seen just once. Sample: peripheral blood. The receptors shown here come from a human donor in a cohort sampled during active COVID-19.

V and J are TRBV5-8 and TRBJ2-5, with D possibly being TRBD1 (5 bases). This CDR3 has 14 residues. In germline, CDR1 is SGHTS, CDR2 YDEGEE. V was trimmed by 4 bases and J by 4 bases, leaving 14 bases between them. CDR3: CASSQGQGRETQYF. The CDR3 DNA is TGTGCCAGCAGCCAAGGGCAGGGCAGAGAGACCCAGTACTTC.

The chain recombines TRBV29-1 with TRBJ1-5; possibly TRBD1 for D (5 bases). The CDR3 is 13 amino acids. The V end lost 7 bases, the J end lost 5 bases, and 15 bases lay between the germline ends. Germline V gene data show CDR1 as SQVTM and CDR2 as ANQGSEA. The CDR3 nucleotides read TGCAGCGCAGGAAGGGGTATGGATCAGCCCCAGCATTTT. Translating gives CSAGRGMDQPQHF.

The genes are TRBV27 and TRBJ2-7; maybe TRBD1 (5 bases). From germline, CDR1 is MNHEY and CDR2 SMNVEV (reference sequence). The CDR3 contains 14 residues. V lost 4 bases to trimming and J lost 0 bases, with 10 bases between them. CDR3 in amino acids: CASSSTGSSYEQYV. CDR3 nucleotides: TGTGCCAGCAGTTCCACAGGTAGCTCCTACGAGCAGTACGTC.

This clone has more than one count but fewer than ten. This rearrangement joins TRBV6-2 or TRBV6-3 to TRBJ1-1; weak D call: TRBD1 (6 bases). The CDR3 is 16 residues long. With 2 bases removed from V and 0 bases from J, the gap between germline ends came to 13 bases. The germline CDR1 and CDR2 sequences are MNHEY and SVGEGT. The CDR3 loop is CASSYGRTVMNTEAFF. Here the CDR3 DNA reads TGTGCCAGCAGTTACGGTCGGACAGTCATGAACACTGAAGCTTTCTTT.

The CDR3 DNA sequence: TGTGCCAGCAGCTTAAGCGGGGGGAACACTGAAGCTTTCTTT. Protein sequence: CASSLSGGNTEAFF. This chain uses TRBV7-3 with TRBJ1-1; D may be TRBD1 (5 bases). CDR1 is SGHTA, CDR2 FQGTGA, per germline. Trimming stripped 1 base from V and 1 base from J, with 7 bases between. The CDR3 contains 14 residues.

The genes are TRBV9 and TRBJ1-1; 7 nucleotides line up with TRBD1. This CDR3 contains 14 residues. Germline CDR1 SGDLS, CDR2 YYNGEE. The junction had 5 bases not matched to a gene; V was cut back by 2 bases and J by 4 bases. CDR3 sequence: CASSVGQVRTEAFF. The CDR3, as DNA: TGTGCCAGCAGCGTCGGACAGGTCCGCACTGAAGCTTTCTTT.

The V gene is TRBV7-9, the J gene TRBJ1-4, with 11 bases that match TRBD1. With V trimmed by 5 bases and J by 8 bases, 7 bases remained unmatched. Germline lookup yields CDR1 SEHNR and CDR2 FQNEAQ (reference sequence). The CDR3 is made up of 15 amino acids. CDR3 protein: CASSRGTGGEEKLFF. In DNA, the CDR3 is TGTGCCAGCAGCCGAGGGACAGGGGGGGAAGAAAAACTGTTTTTT.

About this clone: Distinct nucleotide sequences in the sample also encode this CDR3. The genes are TRBV18 and TRBJ1-1, with a weak D call TRBD1 (6 bases). Germline loops: CDR1 KGHSH, CDR2 LQKENI. Trimming removed 2 bases from V and 5 bases from J, with 12 bases in between. The CDR3 covers 14 residues. The CDR3 protein is CASSPGGAGTEAFF. In DNA, the CDR3 is TGTGCCAGCTCACCAGGGGGGGCTGGGACTGAAGCTTTCTTT.

The chain recombines TRBV18 with TRBJ2-4, with 8 positions matching TRBD1. CDR1 is KGHSH, CDR2 LQKENI, per germline. The CDR3 has 17 residues. After removal of 3 bases from V and 3 bases from J, the junction contained 10 bases not matched to a gene. CDR3 sequence reads: CASSPYATGAIKNIQYF. CDR3 in DNA: TGTGCCAGCTCACCTTACGCGACAGGGGCGATCAAAAACATTCAGTACTTC.

The CDR3 is CAWSTTGSNTEAFF. Written as DNA, the CDR3 is TGTGCCTGGAGTACTACCGGGTCCAACACTGAAGCTTTCTTT. This rearrangement joins TRBV30 to TRBJ1-1; D uncertain. The V gene's germline CDR1 is GTSNPN and CDR2 SVGIG (reference sequence). The CDR3 is made up of 14 amino acids. Trimming removed 2 bases from V and 2 bases from J, with 12 bases in between.